The 21 T cell receptor beta chains below come from one sample, sequenced in a study of blood T cells in healthy people across ages. Through a sample-barcoded 5' primer and a J-beta primer mix, a second PCR was run for roughly 6 to 12 cycles. TCRdb passed the 5' RACE reads through MiXCR, listing each CDR3 protein once. The table lists around 670,000 distinct CDR3 sequences, approximately 30% of them singletons. Sequencing was carried out using blood. These TCRs come from an elderly woman in good health.

The chain is built from TRBV5-8 and TRBJ2-6; D is possibly TRBD2 (5 bases). Germline V gene sequence: CDR1 SGHTS, CDR2 YDEGEE. The CDR3 is 17 residues long. Deletions cut 1 base from V and 0 bases from J, with 11 bases between. The CDR3 bases are TGTGCCAGCAGCTTGATGGTGGGGAGCTCTGGGGCCAACGTCCTGACTTTC. Its protein is CASSLMVGSSGANVLTF. Full variable domain (rest looked up from reference TRBV5-8 and TRBJ2-6): EAGVTQSPTHLIKTRGQQATLRCSPISGHTSVYWYQQALGLGLQFLLWYDEGEERNRGNFPPRFSGRQFPNYSSELNVNALELEDSALYLCASSLMVGSSGANVLTFGAGSRLTVL.

This clonotype has ten or more counts. The V call is TRBV20-1, the J call TRBJ2-3; D not certain. Per the germline V gene, CDR1 is DFQATT and CDR2 is SNEGSKA (reference sequence). The CDR3 is 12 residues long. Trimming stripped 0 bases from V and 4 bases from J, with 5 bases between. DNA of the CDR3: TGCAGTGCTAGAGATCCCCCAGATACGCAGTATTTT. Translation gives CSARDPPDTQYF.

This clonotype appeared many times. The chain links TRBV30 to TRBJ2-1; 10 nucleotides line up with TRBD2. This CDR3 is 14 amino acids long. CDR1 GTSNPN and CDR2 SVGIG come from the germline V gene (reference sequence). Unmatched junction bases numbered 1, after V lost 4 bases and J lost 1 base. CDR3 protein: CAWTSGGSYNEQFF. The CDR3 DNA sequence: TGTGCCTGGACTAGCGGGGGATCCTACAATGAGCAGTTCTTC. The full variable domain, in which reference TRBV30 and TRBJ2-1 provide the parts outside the CDR3, is SQTIHQWPATLVQPVGSPLSLECTVEGTSNPNLYWYRQAAGRGLQLLFYSVGIGQISSEVPQNLSASRPQDRQFILSSKKLLLSDSGFYLCAWTSGGSYNEQFFGPGTRLTVL.

This clonotype was found a few times. The V call is TRBV7-9, the J call TRBJ1-4; D is unclear. The CDR3 is 16 residues long. Germline loops: CDR1 SEHNR, CDR2 FQNEAQ (reference sequence). Trimming left V 0 bases short and J 0 bases short, with 8 bases between. CDR3 in amino acids: CASSLASGPTNEKLFF. Written as DNA, the CDR3 is TGTGCCAGCAGCTTAGCGTCCGGGCCAACTAATGAAAAACTGTTTTTT. Using reference TRBV7-9 and TRBJ1-4 for the parts outside the CDR3, the full variable domain is DTGVSQNPRHKITKRGQNVTFRCDPISEHNRLYWYRQTLGQGPEFLTYFQNEAQLEKSRLLSDRFSAERPKGSFSTLEIQRTEQGDSAMYLCASSLASGPTNEKLFFGSGTQLSVL.

This clonotype was observed at least ten times. V and J are TRBV7-2 and TRBJ2-7; the match to TRBD1 covers 10 bases. Germline trimming cut 5 bases from V and 5 bases from J; bases unmatched to any gene: 6. The CDR3 consists of 14 residues. Germline-derived CDR1 and CDR2 are SGHTA and FQGNSA. CDR3 residues: CASSVRQGANEQYF. In nucleotides, the CDR3 is TGTGCCAGCAGCGTTAGACAGGGGGCCAACGAGCAGTACTTC.

This clonotype was observed at least ten times. The rearrangement joins TRBV6-5 to TRBJ2-3; 8 bases are shared with TRBD2. The germline CDR1 and CDR2 sequences are MNHEY and SVGAGI. The CDR3 sequence is 13 residues long. Trimming cost V 5 bases and J 6 bases; bases outside gene matches: 4. CDR3 in DNA: TGTGCCAGCAGTAACCTAGCGGGTGATACGCAGTATTTT. Protein product: CASSNLAGDTQYF.

This rearrangement joins TRBV20-1 to TRBJ2-5; TRBD2 aligns across 9 bases. The CDR3 contains 15 residues. The germline V gene has CDR1 DFQATT and CDR2 SNEGSKA (reference sequence). Unmatched junction bases numbered 6, after V lost 3 bases and J lost 1 base. The CDR3 protein is CSASYPAGGQETQYF. The CDR3 nucleotides read TGCAGTGCTAGTTACCCAGCGGGGGGCCAAGAGACCCAGTACTTC.

Points on this clonotype: Since a much larger clone is just one base distant, this may be a read error. The chain joins TRBV9 to TRBJ2-7; TRBD1 matches at 9 bases. Looked up from germline, CDR1 is SGDLS and CDR2 is YYNGEE. V shed 0 bases and J 3 bases; nucleotides not matched to a gene: 1. The CDR3 loop spans 14 amino acids. CDR3 nucleotides: TGTGCCAGCAGCGTAGGGACAGGGGACTACGAGCAGTACTTC. This codes for CASSVGTGDYEQYF.

About this clonotype: With a much larger clone just one base away, this may be a read error. The chain joins TRBV15 to TRBJ2-7; unclear D gene. The CDR3 covers 13 residues. Germline loops: CDR1 LNHNV, CDR2 YYDKDF (reference sequence). V was cut by 0 bases and J by 7 bases, with 10 bases left in between. In DNA form, the CDR3 reads TGTGCCACCAGCAGAGATCGTTTCGGTGAGCAGTACTTC. This codes for CATSRDRFGEQYF.

The chain links TRBV4-1 to TRBJ1-1; no clear D gene. The CDR3 covers 13 residues. The germline CDR1 and CDR2 sequences are MGHRA and YSYEKL. The V end lost 0 bases, the J end lost 5 bases, and 7 bases lay between the germline ends. The CDR3: CASSQDERTEAFF. The CDR3 nucleotides are TGCGCCAGCAGCCAAGATGAGAGGACTGAAGCTTTCTTT.

This clonotype has ten or more counts. The CDR3 region is CASSQRKEQYF. The CDR3 bases are TGCGCCAGCAGCCAGAGGAAGGAGCAGTACTTC. The V call is TRBV4-1, the J call TRBJ2-7; no definite D call. Germline assignment: CDR1 MGHRA and CDR2 YSYEKL. CDR3 length equals 11 residues. Deletions cut 3 bases from V and 7 bases from J, with 7 bases between.

Only a few counts were recorded for this clonotype. A read error may be the cause here, since a much bigger clone is one base away. This CDR3 reads CRARPGAETQYF. CDR3 nucleotides: TGCAGGGCAAGGCCAGGGGCAGAGACCCAGTACTTC. The chain recombines TRBV20-1 with TRBJ2-5, with D possibly TRBD1 on 6 matching bases. Germline values: CDR1 DFQATT, CDR2 SNEGSKA (reference sequence). The CDR3 consists of 12 residues.

A note on this clonotype: This sequence may be a read error, since a much larger clone differs from it by one base. CDR3 region: CSGGRETQYF. The CDR3 nucleotides read TGCAGCGGGGGTAGGGAGACCCAGTACTTC. The V and J genes are TRBV29-1 and TRBJ2-5; D is unresolved. The CDR3 runs to 10 residues. V was clipped by 7 bases and J by 5 bases, with 8 bases between them. Per germline, CDR1 SQVTM and CDR2 ANQGSEA.

The CDR3 loop is CSAGASGLSSYEQYF. CDR3 DNA sequence: TGCAGTGCCGGCGCTAGCGGTCTAAGCTCCTACGAGCAGTACTTC. The chain joins TRBV20-1 to TRBJ2-7; 7 nucleotides match TRBD2. V lost 6 bases and J lost 0; bases outside the gene matches: 11. The germline gives CDR1 DFQATT, CDR2 SNEGSKA (reference sequence). CDR3 length: 15 residues.

This clonotype was detected only a few times. The chain employs TRBV27 and TRBJ1-1, with a weak D call TRBD1 (5 bases). Germline V gives CDR1 MNHEY, CDR2 SMNVEV (reference sequence). Trimming left V 3 bases short and J 3 bases short, with 8 bases between. The CDR3 has 13 amino acids. The CDR3 nucleotides are TGTGCCAGCAGTTTCCAGGGTCACACTGAAGCTTTCTTT. Translation: CASSFQGHTEAFF.

This clonotype was seen at least ten times. The chain is built from TRBV9 and TRBJ2-3; D possibly uses TRBD1 or TRBD2 (6 bases each). The CDR3 sequence is 16 residues long. In germline, CDR1 is SGDLS, CDR2 YYNGEE. The ends were cut back, 0 bases at V and 4 bases at J, with 15 bases in the middle. The CDR3 bases are TGTGCCAGCAGCGTAGTAGGGGGGCCTTTACCAGATACGCAGTATTTT. Protein: CASSVVGGPLPDTQYF.

Remarks on this clonotype: An end of the junction does not agree with germline; a read error may underlie this. V and J are TRBV20-1 and TRBJ1-2; possible D gene TRBD1, 5 bases. CDR3 length: 12 residues. The germline gives CDR1 DFQATT, CDR2 SNEGSKA (reference sequence). This chain's CDR3 is CSASGGIDGHTF. CDR3 nucleotides: TGCAGCGCTAGCGGGGGGATCGATGGCCACACCTTC.

This clonotype has more than one count but fewer than ten. The chain joins TRBV12-3 or TRBV12-4 to TRBJ1-5; 7 bases line up with TRBD1. CDR3 size: 17 residues. Germline trimming cut 6 bases from V and 2 bases from J; bases unmatched to any gene: 13. CDR3 DNA: TGTGCCAGCAGCCTTTTCATGACAGGGACAGGCAATCAGCCCCAGCATTTT. Its translation: CASSLFMTGTGNQPQHF.

This clonotype was recorded at least ten times. This chain joins TRBV6-6 and TRBJ1-5, with D maybe TRBD1 (6 bases). Germline V gene lookup returns CDR1 MNHNY and CDR2 SVGAGI (reference sequence). Trimming cost V 2 bases and J 1 base, with 21 bases left between them. This CDR3 has 19 amino acids. The CDR3 loop reads CASSYGGGGVKGSNQPQHF. CDR3 nucleotides: TGTGCCAGCAGTTACGGGGGTGGGGGCGTAAAGGGGAGCAATCAGCCCCAGCATTTT.

This clonotype was observed many times. The J gene is TRBJ2-1, the V gene TRBV7-3; D perhaps matches TRBD2 (7 bases). Germline V gene data show CDR1 as SGHTA and CDR2 as FQGTGA. There are 16 residues in the CDR3. V was clipped by 5 bases and J by 4 bases, with 18 bases between them. The CDR3 nucleotides are TGTGCCAGCAGCCCGGCGGGGGCCGTTTCGTACAATGAGCAGTTCTTC. Protein: CASSPAGAVSYNEQFF. Full variable domain (rest looked up from reference TRBV7-3 and TRBJ2-1): GAGVSQTPSNKVTEKGKYVELRCDPISGHTALYWYRQSLGQGPEFLIYFQGTGAADDSGLPNDRFFAVRPEGSVSTLKIQRTERGDSAVYLCASSPAGAVSYNEQFFGPGTRLTVL.

This clonotype was counted ten times or more. This sequence joins TRBV29-1 and TRBJ2-3, with no clear D. There are 14 residues in the CDR3. V dropped 6 bases and J dropped 0 bases, with 13 bases sitting between them. CDR1 SQVTM and CDR2 ANQGSEA come from the germline V gene. The CDR3, as DNA: TGCAGCGTAACGGACGGAACTAGCACAGATACGCAGTATTTT. Encoded protein: CSVTDGTSTDTQYF.